The entry below gives a single T cell receptor (beta chain) sequence along with its context. This entry comes from a study of blood T cell repertoires in COVID-19. Study at large: Samples of COVID-19 (acute and convalescent) were obtained from the United States, Italy and Spain.

Trimming removed 1 base from V and 8 bases from J, with 14 bases in between. In germline, CDR1 is SGHTA, CDR2 FQGNSA. The length of the CDR3 is 14 residues. Participant age was about 18 to 95 years, and participants resided in 20 to 30 US areas. Grouping used clinical history reported by participants in a survey and questionnaire. Each exposed participant met a COVID-19 case in the 2 weeks preceding study entry. Sequenced by immunoSEQ multiplex PCR; TCRdb stores in-frame clones only, minus some. Of some 340,000 clones in the sample, roughly 90% were seen once. This chain links TRBV7-2 with TRBJ1-2, with D possibly being TRBD1 (6 bases). This clonotype was sampled from a woman in her thirties who had been exposed to COVID-19. The source material was PBMCs or T cells enriched from blood (not recorded which). The CDR3 region has the DNA TGTGCCAGCAGCTTAGGACAGGAGAGGGCCGGCTACACCTTC. Its protein is CASSLGQERAGYTF.